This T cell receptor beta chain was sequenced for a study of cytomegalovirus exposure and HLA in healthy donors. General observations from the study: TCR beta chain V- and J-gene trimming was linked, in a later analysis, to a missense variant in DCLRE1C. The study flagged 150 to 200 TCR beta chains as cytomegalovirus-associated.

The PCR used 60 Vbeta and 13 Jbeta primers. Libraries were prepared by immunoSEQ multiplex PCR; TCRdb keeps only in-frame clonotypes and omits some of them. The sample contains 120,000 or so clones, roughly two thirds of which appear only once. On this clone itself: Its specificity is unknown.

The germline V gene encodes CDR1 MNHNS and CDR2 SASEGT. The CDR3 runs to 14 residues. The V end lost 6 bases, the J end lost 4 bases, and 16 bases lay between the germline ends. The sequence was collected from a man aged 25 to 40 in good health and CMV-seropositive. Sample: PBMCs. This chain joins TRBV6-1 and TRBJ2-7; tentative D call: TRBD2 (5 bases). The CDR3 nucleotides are TGTGCCAGCAGCGAAAAGGGATCGGGGTACGAGCAGTACTTC. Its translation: CASSEKGSGYEQYF.